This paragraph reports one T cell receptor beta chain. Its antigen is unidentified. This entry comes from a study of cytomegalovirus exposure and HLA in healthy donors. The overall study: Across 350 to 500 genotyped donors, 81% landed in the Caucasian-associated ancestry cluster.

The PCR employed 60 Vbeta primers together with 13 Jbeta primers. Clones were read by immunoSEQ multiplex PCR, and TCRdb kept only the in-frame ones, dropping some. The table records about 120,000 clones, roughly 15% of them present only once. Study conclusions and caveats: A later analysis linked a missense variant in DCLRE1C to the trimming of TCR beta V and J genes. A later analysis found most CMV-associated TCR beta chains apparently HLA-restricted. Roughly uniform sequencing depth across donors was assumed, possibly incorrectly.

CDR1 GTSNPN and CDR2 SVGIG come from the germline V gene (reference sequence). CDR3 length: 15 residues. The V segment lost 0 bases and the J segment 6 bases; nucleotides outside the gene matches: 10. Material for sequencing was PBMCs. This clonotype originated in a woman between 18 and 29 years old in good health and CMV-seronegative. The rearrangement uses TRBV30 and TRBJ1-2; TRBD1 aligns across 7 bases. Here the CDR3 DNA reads TGTGCCTGGAGTGTGTTAGGACAGGTTGCGCATGGCTACACCTTC. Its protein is CAWSVLGQVAHGYTF.